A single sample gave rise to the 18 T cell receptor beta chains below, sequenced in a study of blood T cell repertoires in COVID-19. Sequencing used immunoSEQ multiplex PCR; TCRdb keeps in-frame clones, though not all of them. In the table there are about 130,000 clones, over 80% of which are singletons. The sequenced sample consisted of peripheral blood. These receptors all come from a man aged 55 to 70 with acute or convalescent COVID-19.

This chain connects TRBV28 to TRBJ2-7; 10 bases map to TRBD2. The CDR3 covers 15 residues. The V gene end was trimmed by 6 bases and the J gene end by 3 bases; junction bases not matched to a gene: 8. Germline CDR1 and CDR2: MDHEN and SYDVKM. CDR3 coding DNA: TGTGCCAGCAGCCTGTGGCCTAGCGGGAGCTACGAGCAGTACTTC. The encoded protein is CASSLWPSGSYEQYF.

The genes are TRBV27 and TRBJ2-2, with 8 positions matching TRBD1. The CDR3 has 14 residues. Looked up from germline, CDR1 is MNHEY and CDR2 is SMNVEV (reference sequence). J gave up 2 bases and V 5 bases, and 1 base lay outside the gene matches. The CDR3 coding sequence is TGTGCCAGCAGTGGACAGGGAAACACCGGGGAGCTGTTTTTT. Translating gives CASSGQGNTGELFF.

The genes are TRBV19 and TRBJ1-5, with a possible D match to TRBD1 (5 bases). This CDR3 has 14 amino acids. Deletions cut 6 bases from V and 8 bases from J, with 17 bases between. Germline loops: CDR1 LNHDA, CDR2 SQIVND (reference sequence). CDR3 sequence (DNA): TGTGCCAGTAGCTCGGGTGGGGGGAGTAAGCCCCAGCATTTT. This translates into CASSSGGGSKPQHF.

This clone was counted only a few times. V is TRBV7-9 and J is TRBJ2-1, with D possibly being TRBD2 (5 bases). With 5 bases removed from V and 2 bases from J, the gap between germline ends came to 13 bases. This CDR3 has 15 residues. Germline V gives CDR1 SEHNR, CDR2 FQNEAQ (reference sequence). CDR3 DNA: TGTGCCAGCAGCCAAACTAGAGAGGCCTACAATGAGCAGTTCTTC. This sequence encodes CASSQTREAYNEQFF.

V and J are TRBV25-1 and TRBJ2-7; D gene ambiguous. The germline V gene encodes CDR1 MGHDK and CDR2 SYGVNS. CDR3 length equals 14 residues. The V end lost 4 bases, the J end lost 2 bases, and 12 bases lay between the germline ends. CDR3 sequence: CASSATWAAYEQYF. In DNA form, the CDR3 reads TGTGCCAGCAGTGCCACCTGGGCAGCCTACGAGCAGTACTTC.

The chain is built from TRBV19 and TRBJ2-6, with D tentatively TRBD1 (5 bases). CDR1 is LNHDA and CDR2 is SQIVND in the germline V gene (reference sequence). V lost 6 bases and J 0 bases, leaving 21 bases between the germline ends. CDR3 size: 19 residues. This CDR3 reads CASSPGRARVFSGANVLTF. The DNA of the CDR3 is TGTGCCAGTAGCCCAGGTAGGGCCAGGGTTTTCTCTGGGGCCAACGTCCTGACTTTC.

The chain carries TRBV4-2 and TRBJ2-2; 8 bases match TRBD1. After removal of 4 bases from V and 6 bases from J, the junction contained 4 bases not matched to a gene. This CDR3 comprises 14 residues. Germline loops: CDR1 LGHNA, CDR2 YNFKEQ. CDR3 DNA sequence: TGTGCCAGCAGCCGCGGACAGGGAGCCGGGGAGCTGTTTTTT. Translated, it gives CASSRGQGAGELFF.

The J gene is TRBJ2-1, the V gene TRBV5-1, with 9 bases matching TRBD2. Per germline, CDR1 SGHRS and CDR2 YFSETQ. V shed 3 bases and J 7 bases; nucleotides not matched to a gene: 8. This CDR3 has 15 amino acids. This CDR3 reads CASSYLAGVRNEQFF. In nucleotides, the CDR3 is TGCGCCAGCAGCTATTTAGCGGGAGTAAGAAATGAGCAGTTCTTC.

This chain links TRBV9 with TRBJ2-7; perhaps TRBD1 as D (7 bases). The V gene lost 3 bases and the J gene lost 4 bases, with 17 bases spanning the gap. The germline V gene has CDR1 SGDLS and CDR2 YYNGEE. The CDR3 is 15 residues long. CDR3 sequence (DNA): TGTGCCAGCAGCGCCAGGGGGGTCGAGCCTTACGAGCAGTACTTC. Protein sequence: CASSARGVEPYEQYF. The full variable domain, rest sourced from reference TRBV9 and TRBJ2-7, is DSGVTQTPKHLITATGQRVTLRCSPRSGDLSVYWYQQSLDQGLQFLIQYYNGEERAKGNILERFSAQQFPDLHSELNLSSLELGDSALYFCASSARGVEPYEQYFGPGTRLTVT.

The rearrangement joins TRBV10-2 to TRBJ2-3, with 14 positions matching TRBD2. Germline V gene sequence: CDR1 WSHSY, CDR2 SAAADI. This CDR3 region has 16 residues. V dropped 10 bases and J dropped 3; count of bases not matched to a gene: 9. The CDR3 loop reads CATGGTSGRKTDTQYF. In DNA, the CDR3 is TGCGCCACCGGGGGGACTAGCGGGAGAAAGACAGATACGCAGTATTTT.

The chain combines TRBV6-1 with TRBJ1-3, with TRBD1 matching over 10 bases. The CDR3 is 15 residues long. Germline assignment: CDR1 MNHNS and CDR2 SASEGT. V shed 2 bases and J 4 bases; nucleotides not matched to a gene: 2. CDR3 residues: CASSERTGGGNTIYF. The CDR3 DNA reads TGTGCCAGCAGTGAACGGACAGGGGGAGGAAACACCATATATTTT.

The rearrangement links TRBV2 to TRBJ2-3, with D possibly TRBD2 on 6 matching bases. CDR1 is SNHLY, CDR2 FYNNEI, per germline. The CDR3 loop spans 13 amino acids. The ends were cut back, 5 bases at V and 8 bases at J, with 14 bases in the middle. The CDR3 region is CASSREQGGTQYF. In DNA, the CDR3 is TGTGCCAGCAGTCGGGAGCAGGGAGGTACGCAGTATTTT. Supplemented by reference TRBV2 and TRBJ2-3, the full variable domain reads EPEVTQTPSHQVTQMGQEVILRCVPISNHLYFYWYRQILGQKVEFLVSFYNNEISEKSEIFDDQFSVERPDGSNFTLKIRSTKLEDSAMYFCASSREQGGTQYFGPGTRLTVL.

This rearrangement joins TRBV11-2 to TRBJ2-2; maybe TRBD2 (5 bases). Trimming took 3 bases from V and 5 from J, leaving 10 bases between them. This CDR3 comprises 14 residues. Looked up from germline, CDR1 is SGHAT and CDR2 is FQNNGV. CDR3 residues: CASSFGRGTGELFF. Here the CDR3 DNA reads TGTGCCAGCAGCTTTGGGAGAGGGACCGGGGAGCTGTTTTTT.

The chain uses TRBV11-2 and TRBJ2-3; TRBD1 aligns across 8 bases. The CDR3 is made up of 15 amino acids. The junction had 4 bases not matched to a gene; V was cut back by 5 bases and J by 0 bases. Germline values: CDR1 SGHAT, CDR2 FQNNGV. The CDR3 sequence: CASSLRQGSTDTQYF. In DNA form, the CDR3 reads TGTGCCAGCAGCCTAAGACAGGGGAGCACAGATACGCAGTATTTT. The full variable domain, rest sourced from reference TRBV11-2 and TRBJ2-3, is EAGVAQSPRYKIIEKRQSVAFWCNPISGHATLYWYQQILGQGPKLLIQFQNNGVVDDSQLPKDRFSAERLKGVDSTLKIQPAKLEDSAVYLCASSLRQGSTDTQYFGPGTRLTVL.

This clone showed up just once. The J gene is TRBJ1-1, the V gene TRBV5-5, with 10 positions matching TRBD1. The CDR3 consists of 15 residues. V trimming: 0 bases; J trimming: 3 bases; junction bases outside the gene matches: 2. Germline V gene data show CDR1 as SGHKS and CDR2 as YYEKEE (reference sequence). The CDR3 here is CASSLVGQGDTEAFF. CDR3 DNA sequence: TGTGCCAGCAGCTTGGTAGGACAGGGGGACACTGAAGCTTTCTTT.

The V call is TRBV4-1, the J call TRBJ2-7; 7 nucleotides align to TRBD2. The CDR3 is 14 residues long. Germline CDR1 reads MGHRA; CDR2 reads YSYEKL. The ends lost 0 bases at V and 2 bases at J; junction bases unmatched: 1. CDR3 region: CASSQDREAYEQYF. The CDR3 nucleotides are TGCGCCAGCAGCCAAGACCGGGAGGCCTACGAGCAGTACTTC.

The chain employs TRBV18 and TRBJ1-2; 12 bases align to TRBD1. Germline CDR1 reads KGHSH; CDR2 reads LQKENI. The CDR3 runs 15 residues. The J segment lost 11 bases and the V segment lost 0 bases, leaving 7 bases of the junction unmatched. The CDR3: CASSPPSLGQGAYTF. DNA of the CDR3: TGTGCCAGCTCACCACCGTCTCTGGGACAGGGGGCTTACACCTTC.

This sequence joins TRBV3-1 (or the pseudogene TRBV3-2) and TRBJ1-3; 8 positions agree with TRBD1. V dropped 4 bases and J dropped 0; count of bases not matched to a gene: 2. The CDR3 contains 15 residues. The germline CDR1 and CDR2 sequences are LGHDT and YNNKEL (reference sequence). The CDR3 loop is CASSPDRVSGNTIYF. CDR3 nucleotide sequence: TGTGCCAGCAGCCCGGACAGGGTCTCTGGAAACACCATATATTTT.